This T cell receptor (beta chain) was sequenced for a study of cytomegalovirus exposure and HLA in healthy donors. V lost 8 bases and J lost 8; bases outside the gene matches: 10. This CDR3 comprises 13 residues. Germline V gives CDR1 SGHAT, CDR2 FQNNGV. Primers included in the PCR were 60 Vbeta and 13 Jbeta primers. Using immunoSEQ multiplex PCR, the repertoire was profiled, and TCRdb retains in-frame clones only, with some absent. In the table there are some 78,000 clones, roughly 80% of which are singletons. Study-level results: Only CMV serostatus was available as immune exposure information. Cytomegalovirus-associated TCR beta chains were listed, numbering 150 to 200.

With regard to this clone: The target antigen is unknown.

This receptor was identified in a woman aged 45-60 years in good health and CMV-seropositive. The chain couples TRBV11-2 to TRBJ1-2; 8 bases align to TRBD1. Specimen: PBMCs. Here the CDR3 DNA reads TGTGCCAGCGGTTCCTCGGACAGGGAAGGCTACACCTTC. Amino acids: CASGSSDREGYTF.